Below, 22 T cell receptor beta chains from the same sample are listed, as sequenced in a study of response to subunit inactivated influenza vaccine. TCRdb re-called the RT-PCR reads through MiXCR, storing one row per CDR3 protein. The data show 430,000 or so distinct CDR3 sequences, over 9.5% seen once. Material: PBMCs from blood, obtained about 40 days after vaccination. The receptors derive from a man in his forties or fifties who received an inactivated influenza vaccine.

This clonotype has a handful of counts. The chain combines TRBV20-1 with TRBJ1-1, with a possible D match to TRBD1 (5 bases). This CDR3 is built from 16 residues. With 1 base removed from V and 0 bases from J, the gap between germline ends came to 15 bases. Germline CDR1 and CDR2: DFQATT and SNEGSKA (reference sequence). The CDR3 reads CSARVLSGPVNTEAFF. The DNA for the CDR3 is TGCAGTGCTAGAGTCCTCTCGGGACCAGTGAACACTGAAGCTTTCTTT.

This clonotype has a count of ten or more. The chain is built from TRBV5-1 and TRBJ2-1; D gene unclear. Trimming took 0 bases from V and 3 from J, leaving 7 bases between them. The CDR3 consists of 14 residues. From germline, CDR1 is SGHRS and CDR2 YFSETQ. As DNA, the CDR3 is TGCGCCAGCAGCTTGGCCACGAGCTACAATGAGCAGTTCTTC. Amino acids: CASSLATSYNEQFF.

This sequence joins TRBV2 and TRBJ2-1; D may be TRBD1 or TRBD2 (5 bases each). Germline V gives CDR1 SNHLY, CDR2 FYNNEI. The V gene lost 5 bases and the J gene lost 7 bases, with 15 bases spanning the gap. The CDR3 covers 14 residues. This CDR3 is CASSTRGGTNEQFF. As DNA, the CDR3 is TGTGCCAGCAGTACCCGTGGGGGTACGAATGAGCAGTTCTTC.

Points on this clonotype: One end of the junction does not line up with germline, which may come from a read error. The V and J genes are TRBV12-3 or TRBV12-4 and TRBJ1-2; D unresolved. There are 15 residues in the CDR3. This CDR3 is CASGLEADANYGYTF. Here the CDR3 DNA reads TGTGCCAGCGGTTTGGAAGCAGACGCTAACTATGGCTACACCTTC.

The chain joins TRBV4-3 to TRBJ1-6; D is uncertain. In germline, CDR1 is LGHNA, CDR2 YSLEER. V dropped 0 bases and J dropped 10 bases, with 13 bases sitting between them. This CDR3 comprises 15 residues. This chain's CDR3 is CASSQDWSSNSPLHF. DNA of the CDR3: TGCGCCAGCAGCCAAGATTGGTCTTCAAACTCACCCCTCCACTTT.

This clonotype was observed a handful of times. The chain uses TRBV12-3 or TRBV12-4 and TRBJ1-1, with 7 bases that match TRBD1. The CDR3 has 15 amino acids. The J segment lost 11 bases and the V segment lost 5 bases, leaving 17 bases of the junction unmatched. The CDR3 nucleotides are TGTGCCAGCAGTGCCCCGGGACAGCGGGGAAGGTTGGCTTTCTTT. Translated: CASSAPGQRGRLAFF.

Regarding this clonotype: At one end the junction does not follow the germline gene, possibly because of a read error. This chain's CDR3 is CGVAGGAEGYEQYF. The CDR3 DNA reads as TGCGGCGTAGCAGGGGGCGCGGAGGGGTACGAGCAGTACTTC. V is TRBV29-1 and J is TRBJ2-7, with TRBD1 matching over 8 bases. The length of the CDR3 is 14 residues. Germline V gives CDR1 SQVTM, CDR2 ANQGSEA.

CDR3 sequence: CASRTGLAGPGELFF. Here the CDR3 DNA reads TGCGCCAGCAGGACAGGGCTAGCTGGTCCCGGGGAGCTGTTTTTT. The chain joins TRBV10-2 to TRBJ2-2, with 7 bases fitting TRBD1. The CDR3 spans 15 residues. Germline CDR1 WSHSY, CDR2 SAAADI. Losses at the gene ends were 6 bases for V and 6 bases for J; bases not matched to a gene: 10.

This clonotype was found a few times. The J gene is TRBJ2-1, the V gene TRBV24-1; a weak D match, TRBD2 (6 bases). The germline V gene has CDR1 KGHDR and CDR2 SFDVKD. This CDR3 is built from 17 residues. Trimming left V 4 bases short and J 0 bases short, with 15 bases between. The CDR3 nucleotides are TGTGCCACCAGTGACGGGGGTAGCTCTAGCTCCTACAATGAGCAGTTCTTC. It encodes CATSDGGSSSSYNEQFF.

The rearrangement uses TRBV5-1 and TRBJ2-1; possible D gene TRBD2, 5 bases. CDR3 size: 21 residues. Trimming removed 1 base from V and 0 bases from J, with 26 bases in between. The germline V gene encodes CDR1 SGHRS and CDR2 YFSETQ. Written as DNA, the CDR3 is TGCGCCAGCAGCTTGAGTGGGAGCGGATTCGCGCCTCCTAGCTCCTACAATGAGCAGTTCTTC. It yields the protein CASSLSGSGFAPPSSYNEQFF.

The chain recombines TRBV11-2 with TRBJ2-1, with TRBD2 as a possible D gene (5 bases). Germline CDR1 and CDR2: SGHAT and FQNNGV. CDR3 length: 16 residues. Trimming removed 7 bases at V and 4 bases at J, with 20 bases between. The chain's CDR3 is CASTNGQSRAYNEQFF. Here the CDR3 DNA reads TGTGCCAGCACTAACGGCCAGTCGAGGGCTTACAATGAGCAGTTCTTC.

This rearrangement joins TRBV11-3 to TRBJ2-1; 7 positions agree with TRBD2. CDR3 length: 13 residues. Germline V gene data show CDR1 as SGHNT and CDR2 as YENEEA. V dropped 3 bases and J dropped 9; count of bases not matched to a gene: 5. CDR3 coding DNA: TGTGCCAGCAGCTTCCACGGGGAGGGTGAGCAGTTCTTC. This gives the protein CASSFHGEGEQFF.

The chain joins TRBV6-2 or TRBV6-3 to TRBJ1-5; no definite D call. V lost 8 bases and J 1 base, leaving 12 bases between the germline ends. The CDR3 length is 14 residues. Germline V CDR1 and CDR2: MNHEY, SVGEGT. The CDR3 DNA follows: TGTGCCAGCGGGTCACGTTCGAGCAATCAGCCCCAGCATTTT. Protein sequence: CASGSRSSNQPQHF.

This clonotype was found a few times. The chain employs TRBV20-1 and TRBJ2-5, with 10 bases lining up with TRBD1. Germline CDR1 and CDR2: DFQATT and SNEGSKA (reference sequence). The CDR3 has 17 amino acids. Trimming removed 0 bases from V and 6 bases from J; junction bases left unmatched: 13. For the CDR3, the DNA is TGCAGTGCTAGAGATTTGAGGGGACAGGGGAAGTCAAAGACCCAGTACTTC. Amino acid sequence: CSARDLRGQGKSKTQYF.

The sample holds a few counts of this clonotype. The chain carries TRBV11-3 and TRBJ2-1, with 7 nucleotides matching TRBD2. Germline V gene data show CDR1 as SGHNT and CDR2 as YENEEA. V was clipped by 6 bases and J by 7 bases; unmatched bases: 9. This CDR3 comprises 14 residues. CDR3 sequence (DNA): TGTGCCAGCAGATCTAGCGGTCATGGGAATGAGCAGTTCTTC. This gives the protein CASRSSGHGNEQFF.

V and J are TRBV15 and TRBJ2-5; a weak D match, TRBD1 (6 bases). CDR1 and CDR2 (germline): LNHNV, YYDKDF (reference sequence). Trimming stripped 4 bases from V and 3 bases from J, with 15 bases between. CDR3 length: 15 amino acids. The CDR3 sequence: CATSTELPGEETQYF. The CDR3 DNA reads as TGTGCCACCAGCACCGAATTGCCAGGGGAAGAGACCCAGTACTTC.

The chain is built from TRBV5-6 and TRBJ1-5, with D unresolved. The V end was cut by 2 bases, the J end by 5 bases, with 11 bases between. The germline V gene encodes CDR1 SGHDT and CDR2 YYEEEE. CDR3 length equals 14 residues. The DNA for the CDR3 is TGTGCCAGCAGCTTCGGCAGGAAGGATCAGCCCCAGCATTTT. Protein: CASSFGRKDQPQHF.

This clonotype has just a few counts. CDR3 DNA sequence: TGCAGCGTTGACACGACGCCCGCGTATCAGACCCAGTACTTC. It specifies CSVDTTPAYQTQYF. The chain couples TRBV29-1 to TRBJ2-5; D unclear. This CDR3 region has 14 residues. CDR1 is SQVTM and CDR2 is ANQGSEA in the germline V gene. Trimming shortened V by 3 bases and J by 6 bases, and 17 bases separated the two germline ends.

This clonotype came up a few times. The rearrangement links TRBV5-1 to TRBJ2-7, with 8 positions matching TRBD2. J gave up 4 bases and V 4 bases, and 16 bases lay outside the gene matches. Looked up from germline, CDR1 is SGHRS and CDR2 is YFSETQ. The CDR3 runs to 17 residues. CDR3 in DNA: TGCGCCAGCAGCCTATCGACTAGCGAGGGGACTTATTACGAGCAGTACTTC. Translation gives CASSLSTSEGTYYEQYF.

The genes are TRBV7-2 and TRBJ2-2; 8 positions match TRBD2. Germline CDR1 and CDR2: SGHTA and FQGNSA. CDR3 size: 16 residues. V trimming: 4 bases; J trimming: 7 bases; junction bases outside the gene matches: 11. The CDR3 region has the DNA TGTGCCAGCAGCTCCGGGACTAGGGTTACGGTCGGGGAGCTGTTTTTT. Amino acid sequence: CASSSGTRVTVGELFF.

CDR3 residues: CASSLVLVPLARRKRSNYEQYF. Here the CDR3 DNA reads TGTGCCAGCAGTTTAGTATTGGTACCGTTGGCCAGGAGAAAGCGGAGCAACTACGAGCAGTACTTC. The rearrangement uses TRBV12-3 or TRBV12-4 and TRBJ2-7, with D possibly being TRBD2 (5 bases). Deletions cut 1 base from V and 3 bases from J, with 34 bases between. CDR3 length: 22 amino acids.

The chain links TRBV3-1 to TRBJ2-5, with a possible D match to TRBD1 (5 bases). V was pared by 0 bases and J by 7 bases, with 21 bases between. The CDR3 length is 17 residues. Germline V gene lookup returns CDR1 LGHDT and CDR2 YNNKEL (reference sequence). CDR3 sequence (DNA): TGTGCCAGCAGCCAAGATCTTCGGACACCCTCCTCGAGGACCCAGTACTTC. It yields the protein CASSQDLRTPSSRTQYF.